The T cell receptor (beta chain) described here comes from a study of cytomegalovirus exposure and HLA in healthy donors. Study-level points and caveats: It was taken for granted in presence/absence analyses that sequencing depth across donors was roughly uniform. CMV serostatus alone was available as immune exposure information.

CDR3 size: 13 residues. CDR1 is LNHDA, CDR2 SQIVND, per germline (reference sequence). V gave up 0 bases and J gave up 5 bases, with 7 bases separating them. About this clone: The antigen remains undetermined.

Donors likely had unrecorded immune exposures despite being nominally healthy when sampled. A multiplex PCR was run with 60 Vbeta primers and 13 Jbeta primers. Profiled with immunoSEQ multiplex PCR; TCRdb holds only in-frame clones, not every one. The repertoire holds 130,000 or so clones, around 8.5% seen once, with 5% to 6% in the top ten. Material for sequencing was PBMCs. J is TRBJ1-1 and V is TRBV19, with D unresolved. The source of this sequence is a man aged 40-50 years in good health and CMV-seronegative. In DNA, the CDR3 is TGTGCCAGTAGTATAGATCCACGGACTGAAGCTTTCTTT. Residues: CASSIDPRTEAFF.